A single sample is the source of the 6 T cell receptor beta chains below, sequenced in a study of T cell clusters in autoimmune cytopenias. TRB was amplified from 250 ng of peripheral blood genomic DNA per sample. TRB rearrangements were amplified by touch-down multiplex PCR with mixed TRB-A/B primers. TCRdb re-called the multiplex PCR reads and shows each CDR3 protein once, DNA omitted. The sample holds approximately 1,800 distinct CDR3 sequences. What was sequenced was peripheral blood. The receptors here all came from a human donor with an autoimmune cytopenia or autoimmune hepatitis (not recorded which).

In terms of frequency, this clonotype is large. The rearrangement joins TRBV29-1 to TRBJ2-5; TCRdb returns TRBD2, unconfirmable since there is no DNA. The CDR3 covers 17 residues. Germline lookup yields CDR1 SQVTM and CDR2 ANQGSEA. The CDR3 spells CSVEGFPSGRGRETQYF.

This rearrangement joins TRBV7-2 to TRBJ2-5. Germline V gene lookup returns CDR1 SGHTA and CDR2 FQGNSA. The CDR3 consists of 12 residues. The CDR3 spells CASSLLQETQYF. Together with reference TRBV7-2 and TRBJ2-5, the CDR3 gives the full variable domain: GAGVSQSPSNKVTEKGKDVELRCDPISGHTALYWYRQSLGQGLEFLIYFQGNSAPDKSGLPSDRFSAERTGGSVSTLTIQRTQQEDSAVYLCASSLLQETQYFGPGTRLLVL.

This clonotype is labeled medium-sized based on frequency. The rearrangement uses TRBV6-1 and TRBJ2-7; without DNA, the TCRdb call of TRBD1 cannot be checked. The CDR3 contains 15 residues. Germline V lookup: CDR1 MNHNS, CDR2 SASEGT. This CDR3 is CASIAGGTGTYEQYF.

By frequency, this clonotype is large. V gene TRBV27 combines with J gene TRBJ1-6; TCRdb outputs TRBD1, but without DNA this stays unchecked. Germline-derived CDR1 and CDR2 are MNHEY and SMNVEV (reference sequence). This CDR3 has 15 amino acids. The CDR3 here is CASSSGTGYGSPLHF.

The CDR3 sequence is CASRSRQGVEYGYTF. The chain recombines TRBV19 with TRBJ1-2; TCRdb lists TRBD1, though no DNA is available to test this call. CDR1 and CDR2 (germline): LNHDA, SQIVND (reference sequence). The CDR3 contains 15 residues.

This clonotype registers medium-sized by frequency. The chain has TRBV10-3 and TRBJ2-5. Germline-derived CDR1 and CDR2 are ENHRY and SYGVKD. The CDR3 is 15 residues long. The CDR3: CAISEPTSNQETQYF.